The 8 T cell receptor beta chains presented below share a single source sample, sequenced in a study of CD8 T cells in ankylosing spondylitis (TCRdb year 2017). What the study reported, not specific to this receptor: A TCR beta motif of several highly homologous amino acid variants appeared characteristic of blood from ankylosing spondylitis patients.

The method behind the library was 5' RACE. These reads were obtained on an Illumina HiSeq 2500. In TCRdb, the public reads were trimmed at Q25 with fastp and aligned with MiXCR, with productive beta chains retained. Merged by CDR3 protein, the rows form single entries marked with the most common genes and DNA. In all, the sample holds under 850,000 distinct CDR3 sequences, and roughly 20% of those were seen once. The biggest ten clones account for about a fifth of the sample. Their antigens are not known. Sequenced: blood, either unsorted or a sorted T cell fraction (not recorded which). The receptors stem from a male donor with ankylosing spondylitis.

This clonotype was seen more than once but under ten times. V and J are TRBV20-1 and TRBJ2-7; D is unresolved. V dropped 5 bases and J dropped 5 bases, with 13 bases sitting between them. The CDR3 consists of 12 residues. Germline CDR1 and CDR2: DFQATT and SNEGSKA (reference sequence). The CDR3 sequence is CSAAGPSHEQYF. The DNA for the CDR3 is TGCAGTGCTGCCGGGCCGTCCCACGAGCAGTACTTC.

This chain joins TRBV5-4 and TRBJ1-1, with D uncertain. V lost 0 bases and J 3 bases, leaving 15 bases between the germline ends. The germline gives CDR1 SGHNT, CDR2 YYREEE (reference sequence). The CDR3 covers 16 residues. CDR3 region: CASSLVIGPQDTEAFF. The CDR3 coding sequence is TGTGCCAGCAGCTTGGTAATTGGCCCCCAGGACACTGAAGCTTTCTTT.

This clonotype was seen ten or more times. This chain uses TRBV7-9 with TRBJ2-7; D is undetermined. CDR1 and CDR2 from the germline V gene are SEHNR and FQNEAQ (reference sequence). The CDR3 is made up of 11 amino acids. Deletions cut 1 base from V and 7 bases from J, with 5 bases between. This CDR3 is CASSLEREQYF. The CDR3 bases are TGTGCCAGCAGCTTAGAACGGGAGCAGTACTTC.

The V and J genes are TRBV6-1 and TRBJ2-2; 9 bases agree with TRBD2. V shed 6 bases, J shed 3 bases, and the junction held 8 bases outside the gene matches. Germline V gene lookup returns CDR1 MNHNS and CDR2 SASEGT. This CDR3 has 16 residues. CDR3 protein: CASRLAGREDTGELFF. In DNA form, the CDR3 reads TGTGCCAGCAGGCTAGCGGGGCGCGAGGACACCGGGGAGCTGTTTTTT.

The genes are TRBV28 and TRBJ2-3; the D gene is possibly TRBD1 (5 bases). V lost 3 bases and J lost 4, with 14 bases in between. Germline CDR1 MDHEN, CDR2 SYDVKM. This CDR3 contains 15 residues. Here the CDR3 DNA reads TGTGCCAGCAGTTTGCCCCAGGGCTTCTCAGATACGCAGTATTTT. Encoded protein: CASSLPQGFSDTQYF.

This clonotype was seen ten or more times. The chain has TRBV6-4 and TRBJ2-3; TRBD1 might be the D (5 bases). The CDR3 is 13 amino acids. The germline V gene has CDR1 MRHNA and CDR2 SNTAGT. V was clipped by 4 bases and J by 2 bases, with 7 bases between them. CDR3 nucleotide sequence: TGTGCCAGCAGTGGGGGCGACACAGATACGCAGTATTTT. Translated: CASSGGDTDTQYF.

The chain carries TRBV7-9 and TRBJ2-1; D tentatively fits TRBD1 or TRBD2 (7 bases each). The germline V gene has CDR1 SEHNR and CDR2 FQNEAQ (reference sequence). CDR3 length: 15 residues. Trimming took off 6 bases at V and 6 bases at J, with 18 bases between the two ends. The CDR3 spells CASSLGGGRGNEQFF. The CDR3, as DNA: TGTGCCAGCAGTCTAGGGGGCGGGAGAGGCAATGAGCAGTTCTTC.

This clonotype was detected ten times or more. This chain connects TRBV12-3 or TRBV12-4 to TRBJ1-5; D uncertain. CDR3 length: 12 residues. Deletions cut 3 bases from V and 4 bases from J, with 4 bases between. CDR3 loop: CASSFWNQPQHF. CDR3 nucleotides: TGTGCCAGCAGTTTTTGGAATCAGCCCCAGCATTTT.